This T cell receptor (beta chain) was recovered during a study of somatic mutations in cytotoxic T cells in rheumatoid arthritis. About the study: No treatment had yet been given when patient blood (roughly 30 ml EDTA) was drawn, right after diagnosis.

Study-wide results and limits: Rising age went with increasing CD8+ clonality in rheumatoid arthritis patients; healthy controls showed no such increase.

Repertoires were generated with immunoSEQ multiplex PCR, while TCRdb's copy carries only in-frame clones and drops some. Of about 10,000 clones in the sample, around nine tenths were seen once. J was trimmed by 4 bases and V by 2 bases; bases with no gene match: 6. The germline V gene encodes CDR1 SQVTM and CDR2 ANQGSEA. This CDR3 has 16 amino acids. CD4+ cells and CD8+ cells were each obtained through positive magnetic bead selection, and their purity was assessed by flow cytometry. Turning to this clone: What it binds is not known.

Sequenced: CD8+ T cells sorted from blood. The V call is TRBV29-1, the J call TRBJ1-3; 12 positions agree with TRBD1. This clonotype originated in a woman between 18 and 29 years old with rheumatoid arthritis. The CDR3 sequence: CSVEPGTGGDGNTIYF. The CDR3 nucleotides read TGCAGCGTTGAACCGGGGACAGGGGGCGACGGAAACACCATATATTTT.